This T cell receptor (beta chain) was found in a study of blood T cell repertoires in COVID-19. Background on the study: Donors in the United States, Italy and Spain gave samples during acute or convalescent COVID-19.

Trimming removed 2 bases from V and 0 bases from J, with 14 bases in between. The CDR3 loop spans 16 amino acids. CDR1 and CDR2 from the germline V gene are SGDLS and YYNGEE. Original analysis: The assay estimated nucleated cells by amplifying reference gene primers. Profiled with immunoSEQ multiplex PCR; TCRdb holds only in-frame clones, not every one. The V and J calls and clone size were taken over from that table, and D and trimming were inferred from the DNA. The data hold 390,000 or so clones, with roughly 87% observed a single time. Two negative PCRs, clearance, or symptom resolution had been documented for recovered Cohort 3 donors.

The genes are TRBV9 and TRBJ1-1; D may be TRBD1 (5 bases). The sequencing sample was made of PBMCs or T cells enriched from blood (not recorded which). The receptor comes from a woman in her forties or fifties who had recovered from COVID-19. The CDR3 bases are TGTGCCAGCAGCGTTGGAGCGGGGCAGGTGAACACTGAAGCTTTCTTT. It yields the protein CASSVGAGQVNTEAFF.